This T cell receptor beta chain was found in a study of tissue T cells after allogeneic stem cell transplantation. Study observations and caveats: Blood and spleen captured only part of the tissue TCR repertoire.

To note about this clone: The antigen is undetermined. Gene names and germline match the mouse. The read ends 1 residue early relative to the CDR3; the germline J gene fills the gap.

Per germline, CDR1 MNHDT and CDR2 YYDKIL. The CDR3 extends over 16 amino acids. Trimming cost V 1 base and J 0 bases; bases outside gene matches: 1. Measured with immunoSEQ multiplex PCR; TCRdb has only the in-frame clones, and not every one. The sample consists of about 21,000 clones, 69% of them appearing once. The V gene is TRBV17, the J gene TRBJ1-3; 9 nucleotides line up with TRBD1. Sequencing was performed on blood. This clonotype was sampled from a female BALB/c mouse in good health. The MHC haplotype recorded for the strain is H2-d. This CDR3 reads CASSRGDRVSGNTLYF. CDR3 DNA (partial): TGTGCTAGCAGTAGAGGGGACAGGGTTTCTGGAAATACGCTCTAT.